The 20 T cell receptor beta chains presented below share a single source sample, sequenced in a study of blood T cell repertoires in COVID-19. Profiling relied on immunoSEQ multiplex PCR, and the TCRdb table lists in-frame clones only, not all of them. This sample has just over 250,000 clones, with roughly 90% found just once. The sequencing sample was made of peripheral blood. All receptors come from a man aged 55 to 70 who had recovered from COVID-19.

The CDR3 here is CASSVSGTDTQYF. In nucleotides, the CDR3 is TGTGCCAGCAGCGTTAGCGGCACAGATACGCAGTATTTT. The chain has TRBV11-1 and TRBJ2-3, with D possibly being TRBD2 (5 bases). Germline V gene lookup returns CDR1 SGHAT and CDR2 FQDESV (reference sequence). The CDR3 covers 13 residues. V dropped 5 bases and J dropped 1 base, with 7 bases sitting between them.

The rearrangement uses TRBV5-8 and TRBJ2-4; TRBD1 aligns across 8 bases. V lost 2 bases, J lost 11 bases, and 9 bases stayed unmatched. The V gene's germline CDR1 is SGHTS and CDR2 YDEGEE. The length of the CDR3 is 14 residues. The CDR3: CASSLRGQVAFQYF. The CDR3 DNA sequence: TGTGCCAGCAGCTTAAGGGGACAGGTGGCCTTTCAGTACTTC.

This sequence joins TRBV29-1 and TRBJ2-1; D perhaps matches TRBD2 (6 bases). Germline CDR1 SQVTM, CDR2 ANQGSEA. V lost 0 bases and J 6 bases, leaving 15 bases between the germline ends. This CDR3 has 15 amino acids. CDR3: CSVEDRGNARNEQFF. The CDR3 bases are TGCAGCGTTGAAGATCGGGGGAACGCCCGCAATGAGCAGTTCTTC.

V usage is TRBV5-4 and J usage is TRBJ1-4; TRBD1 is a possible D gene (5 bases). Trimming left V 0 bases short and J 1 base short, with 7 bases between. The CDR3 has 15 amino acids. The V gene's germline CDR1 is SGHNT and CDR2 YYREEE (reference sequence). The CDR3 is CASSLDQGTNEKLFF. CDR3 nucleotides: TGTGCCAGCAGCTTGGATCAGGGAACTAATGAAAAACTGTTTTTT.

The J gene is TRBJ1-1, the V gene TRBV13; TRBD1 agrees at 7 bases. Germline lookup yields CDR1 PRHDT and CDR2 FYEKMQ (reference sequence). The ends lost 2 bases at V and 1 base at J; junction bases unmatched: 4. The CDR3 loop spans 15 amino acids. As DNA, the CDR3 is TGTGCCAGCAGCTTAACAGGGGCGAGGAACACTGAAGCTTTCTTT. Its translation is CASSLTGARNTEAFF.

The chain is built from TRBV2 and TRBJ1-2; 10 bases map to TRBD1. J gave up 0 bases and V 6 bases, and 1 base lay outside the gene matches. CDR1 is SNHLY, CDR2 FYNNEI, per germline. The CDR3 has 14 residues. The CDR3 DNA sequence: TGTGCCAGCAGGGGGACAGGGGCTAACTATGGCTACACCTTC. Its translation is CASRGTGANYGYTF.

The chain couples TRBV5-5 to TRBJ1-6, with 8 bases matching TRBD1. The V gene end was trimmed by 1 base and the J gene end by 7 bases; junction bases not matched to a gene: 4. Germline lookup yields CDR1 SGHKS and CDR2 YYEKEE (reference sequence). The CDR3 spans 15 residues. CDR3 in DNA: TGTGCCAGCAGCTTGACGACAGGGGTAAATTCACCCCTCCACTTT. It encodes CASSLTTGVNSPLHF.

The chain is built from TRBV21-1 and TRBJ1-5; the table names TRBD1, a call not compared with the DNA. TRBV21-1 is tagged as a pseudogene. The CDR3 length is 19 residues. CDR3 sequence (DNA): TGTGCCAGCAGCGTACGAGGGGGCGCGGGGTTTATTAGCAATCAGCCCCAGCATTTT. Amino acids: CASSVRGGAGFISNQPQHF.

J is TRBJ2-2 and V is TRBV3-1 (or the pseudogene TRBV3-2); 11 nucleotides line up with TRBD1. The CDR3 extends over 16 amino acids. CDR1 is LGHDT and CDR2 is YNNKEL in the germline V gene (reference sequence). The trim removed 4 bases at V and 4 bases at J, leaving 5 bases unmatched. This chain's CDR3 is CASSPGQGASTGELFF. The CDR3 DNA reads TGTGCCAGCAGCCCAGGACAGGGGGCAAGCACCGGGGAGCTGTTTTTT.

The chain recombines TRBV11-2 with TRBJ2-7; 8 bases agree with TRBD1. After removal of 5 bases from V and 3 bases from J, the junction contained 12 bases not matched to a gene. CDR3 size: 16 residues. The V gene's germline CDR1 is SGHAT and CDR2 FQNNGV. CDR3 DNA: TGTGCCAGCAGCCCTACAGCCGGGACAGGAAGCTACGAGCAGTACTTC. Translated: CASSPTAGTGSYEQYF.

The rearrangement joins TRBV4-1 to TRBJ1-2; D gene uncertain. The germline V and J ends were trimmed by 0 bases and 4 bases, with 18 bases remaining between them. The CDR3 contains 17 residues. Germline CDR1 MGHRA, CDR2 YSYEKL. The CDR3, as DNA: TGCGCCAGCAGCCAAGAGTTAGCCCGGCTCGGCGGCTATGGCTACACCTTC. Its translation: CASSQELARLGGYGYTF.

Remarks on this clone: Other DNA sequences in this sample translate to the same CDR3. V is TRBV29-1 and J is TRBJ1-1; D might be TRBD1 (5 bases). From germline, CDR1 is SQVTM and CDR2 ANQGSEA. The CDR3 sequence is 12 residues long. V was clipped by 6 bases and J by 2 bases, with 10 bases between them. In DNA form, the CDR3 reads TGCAGCGTATCCAGGGTTAACACTGAAGCTTTCTTT. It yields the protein CSVSRVNTEAFF.

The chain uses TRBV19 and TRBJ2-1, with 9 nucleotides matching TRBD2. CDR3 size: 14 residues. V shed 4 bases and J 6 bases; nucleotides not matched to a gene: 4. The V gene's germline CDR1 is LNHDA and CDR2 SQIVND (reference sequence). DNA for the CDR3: TGTGCCAGTAGTAGGGGACTAGCAAGCAATGAGCAGTTCTTC. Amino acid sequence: CASSRGLASNEQFF.

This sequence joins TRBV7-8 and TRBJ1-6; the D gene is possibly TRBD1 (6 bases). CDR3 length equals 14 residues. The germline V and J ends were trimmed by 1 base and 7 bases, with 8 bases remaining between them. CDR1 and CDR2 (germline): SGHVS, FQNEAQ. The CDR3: CASSLVQGNSPLHF. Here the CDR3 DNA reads TGTGCCAGCAGCTTAGTACAGGGAAATTCACCCCTCCACTTT.

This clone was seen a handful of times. The CDR3: CASSLEQIHTYEQYF. In nucleotides, the CDR3 is TGTGCCAGCAGTTTAGAACAGATACACACCTACGAGCAGTACTTC. The chain has TRBV28 and TRBJ2-7; D not certain. Per germline, CDR1 MDHEN and CDR2 SYDVKM. V was trimmed by 2 bases and J by 2 bases, leaving 13 bases between them. The CDR3 runs to 15 residues.

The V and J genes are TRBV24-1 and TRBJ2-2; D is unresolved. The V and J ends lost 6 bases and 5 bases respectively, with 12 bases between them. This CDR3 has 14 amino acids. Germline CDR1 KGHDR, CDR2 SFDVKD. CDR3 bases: TGTGCCACCAGTTCTGAGGCCAAAACCGGGGAGCTGTTTTTT. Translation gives CATSSEAKTGELFF.

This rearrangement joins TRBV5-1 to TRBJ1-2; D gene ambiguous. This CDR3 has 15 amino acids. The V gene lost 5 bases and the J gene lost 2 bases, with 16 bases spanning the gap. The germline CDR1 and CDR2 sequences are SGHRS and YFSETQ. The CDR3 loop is CASSGGHGLNYGYTF. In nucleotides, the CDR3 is TGCGCCAGCAGTGGAGGTCATGGACTGAACTATGGCTACACCTTC.

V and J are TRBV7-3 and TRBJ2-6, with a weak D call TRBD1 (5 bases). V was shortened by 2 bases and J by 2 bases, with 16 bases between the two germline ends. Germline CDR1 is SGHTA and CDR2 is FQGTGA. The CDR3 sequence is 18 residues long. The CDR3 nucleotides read TGTGCCAGCAGCTTATCCTTCCGACAGTCTCCTGGGGCCAACGTCCTGACTTTC. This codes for CASSLSFRQSPGANVLTF.

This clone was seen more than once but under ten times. CDR3: CASSHPTGDIATEAFF. CDR3 bases: TGTGCCAGCAGCCATCCGACAGGGGACATCGCCACTGAAGCTTTCTTT. The J gene is TRBJ1-1, the V gene TRBV7-6; 8 bases map to TRBD1. CDR3 length equals 16 residues. Germline V CDR1 and CDR2: SGHVS, FNYEAQ. The V segment lost 5 bases and the J segment 4 bases; nucleotides outside the gene matches: 12.

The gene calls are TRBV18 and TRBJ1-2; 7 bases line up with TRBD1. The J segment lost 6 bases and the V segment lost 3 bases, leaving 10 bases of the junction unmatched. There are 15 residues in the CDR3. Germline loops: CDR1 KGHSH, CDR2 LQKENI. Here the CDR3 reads CASSPVGGDRHGYTF. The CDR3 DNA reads TGTGCCAGCTCACCGGTAGGGGGCGATAGGCATGGCTACACCTTC.